This is a list of T cell receptor beta chains from one sample in a study of T cells expressing NK-cell markers. TCRdb reanalyzed the 5' RACE reads, giving one entry per CDR3 protein sequence and no DNA. The sample spans approximately 460,000 distinct CDR3 sequences; the ten largest clones claim less than 7.5%. The sequencing input was blood T cells: a sorted CD56 or NKG2C T cell subset, CD4+ or CD8+ T cells, or bulk PBMC T cells (not recorded which). These receptor sequences come from a woman aged 18 to 75 in good health. Both conserved end residues are part of each CDR3. The order of the fields is J gene, V gene, CDR3 protein.

TRBJ2-1 TRBV12-3/TRBV12-4 CASSSKSPLAGGPIDEQFF
TRBJ1-1 TRBV18 CASSPLEGNTEAFF
TRBJ1-4 TRBV9 CASDRGGPGEKLFF
TRBJ2-1 TRBV29-1 CSVSDTSYNEQFF
TRBJ1-6 TRBV11-2 CASSSDRAGSSYNSPLHF
TRBJ1-1 TRBV30 CAWSVFKALNTEAFF
TRBJ1-5 TRBV12-3/TRBV12-4 CASSTHLAGRGDQPQHF
TRBJ2-1 TRBV5-5 CASSLTGRIYNEQFF
TRBJ1-3 TRBV5-1 CASTPGQGFAGNTIYF
TRBJ2-1 TRBV18 CASSPGVVNEQFF
TRBJ2-1 TRBV3-1 CASSQTGTKFF
TRBJ1-6 TRBV7-9 CASSLVQVGSPLHF
TRBJ2-4 TRBV20-1 CSARDDYHIAVAKNIQYF
TRBJ2-2 TRBV4-2 CASSQGGLPGELFF